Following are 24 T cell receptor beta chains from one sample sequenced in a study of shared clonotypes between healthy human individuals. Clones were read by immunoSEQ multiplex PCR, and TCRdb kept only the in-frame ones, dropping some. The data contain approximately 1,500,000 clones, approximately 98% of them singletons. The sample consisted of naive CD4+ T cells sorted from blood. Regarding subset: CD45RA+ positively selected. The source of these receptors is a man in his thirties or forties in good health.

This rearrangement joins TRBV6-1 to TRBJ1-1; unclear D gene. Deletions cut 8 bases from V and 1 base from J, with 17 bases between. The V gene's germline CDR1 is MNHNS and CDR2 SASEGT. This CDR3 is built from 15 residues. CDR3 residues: CASRAIWAPNTEAFF. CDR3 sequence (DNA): TGTGCCAGCCGCGCTATTTGGGCACCGAACACTGAAGCTTTCTTT.

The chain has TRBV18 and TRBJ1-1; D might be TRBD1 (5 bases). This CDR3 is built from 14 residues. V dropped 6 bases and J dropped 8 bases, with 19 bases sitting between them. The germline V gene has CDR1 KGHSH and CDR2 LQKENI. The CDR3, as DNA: TGTGCCAGCTCGCGTGACAGCGCCGGGGCCGAAGCTTTCTTT. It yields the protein CASSRDSAGAEAFF.

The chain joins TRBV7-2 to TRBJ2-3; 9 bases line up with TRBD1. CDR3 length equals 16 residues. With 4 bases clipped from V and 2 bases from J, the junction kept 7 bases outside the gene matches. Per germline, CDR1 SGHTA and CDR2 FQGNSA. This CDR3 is CASSSRDRVITDTQYF. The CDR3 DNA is TGTGCCAGCAGCTCGAGGGACAGGGTAATCACAGATACGCAGTATTTT. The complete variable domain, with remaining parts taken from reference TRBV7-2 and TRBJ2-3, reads GAGVSQSPSNKVTEKGKDVELRCDPISGHTALYWYRQSLGQGLEFLIYFQGNSAPDKSGLPSDRFSAERTGGSVSTLTIQRTQQEDSAVYLCASSSRDRVITDTQYFGPGTRLTVL.

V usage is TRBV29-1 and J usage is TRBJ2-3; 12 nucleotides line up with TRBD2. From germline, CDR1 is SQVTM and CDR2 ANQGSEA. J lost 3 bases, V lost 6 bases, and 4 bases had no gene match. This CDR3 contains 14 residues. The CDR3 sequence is CSVLGLAGTDTQYF. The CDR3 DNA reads TGCAGCGTCTTGGGACTAGCGGGTACAGATACGCAGTATTTT.

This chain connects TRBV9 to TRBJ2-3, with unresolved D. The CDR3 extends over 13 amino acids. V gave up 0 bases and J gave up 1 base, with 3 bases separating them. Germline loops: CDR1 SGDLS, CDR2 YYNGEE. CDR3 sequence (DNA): TGTGCCAGCAGCGTAGCCCGCACAGATACGCAGTATTTT. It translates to CASSVARTDTQYF. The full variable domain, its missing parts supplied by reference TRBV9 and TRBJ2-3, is DSGVTQTPKHLITATGQRVTLRCSPRSGDLSVYWYQQSLDQGLQFLIQYYNGEERAKGNILERFSAQQFPDLHSELNLSSLELGDSALYFCASSVARTDTQYFGPGTRLTVL.

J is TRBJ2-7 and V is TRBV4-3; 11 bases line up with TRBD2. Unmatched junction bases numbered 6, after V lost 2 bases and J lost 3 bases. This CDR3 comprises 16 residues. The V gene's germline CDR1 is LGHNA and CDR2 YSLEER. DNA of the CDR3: TGCGCCAGCAGCCAATCAATAGCGGGAGGGAACTACGAGCAGTACTTC. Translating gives CASSQSIAGGNYEQYF.

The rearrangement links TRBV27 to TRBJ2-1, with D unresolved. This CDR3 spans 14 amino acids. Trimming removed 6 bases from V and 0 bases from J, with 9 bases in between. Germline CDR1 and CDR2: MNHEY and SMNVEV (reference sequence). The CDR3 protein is CASSGRSSYNEQFF. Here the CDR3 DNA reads TGTGCCAGCAGCGGTAGGAGCTCCTACAATGAGCAGTTCTTC.

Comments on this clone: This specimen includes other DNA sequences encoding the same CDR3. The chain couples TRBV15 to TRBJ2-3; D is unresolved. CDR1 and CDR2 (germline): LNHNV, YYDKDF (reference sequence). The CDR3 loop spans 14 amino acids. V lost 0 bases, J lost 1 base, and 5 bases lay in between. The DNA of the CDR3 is TGTGCCACCAGCAGAGACGGTGGCACAGATACGCAGTATTTT. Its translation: CATSRDGGTDTQYF.

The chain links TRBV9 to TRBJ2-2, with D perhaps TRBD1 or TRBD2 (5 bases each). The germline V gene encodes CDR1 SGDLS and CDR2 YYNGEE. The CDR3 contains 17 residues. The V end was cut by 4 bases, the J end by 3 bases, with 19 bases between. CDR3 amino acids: CASSSPRGSGYTGELFF. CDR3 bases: TGTGCCAGCAGCTCTCCTCGAGGGTCAGGGTACACCGGGGAGCTGTTTTTT. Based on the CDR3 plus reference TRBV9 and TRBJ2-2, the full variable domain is DSGVTQTPKHLITATGQRVTLRCSPRSGDLSVYWYQQSLDQGLQFLIQYYNGEERAKGNILERFSAQQFPDLHSELNLSSLELGDSALYFCASSSPRGSGYTGELFFGEGSRLTVL.

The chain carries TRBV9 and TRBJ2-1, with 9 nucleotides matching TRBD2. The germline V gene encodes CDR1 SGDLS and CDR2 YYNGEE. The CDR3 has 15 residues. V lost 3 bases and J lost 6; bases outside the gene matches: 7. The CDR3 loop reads CASSDRTSELNEQFF. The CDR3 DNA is TGTGCCAGCAGCGACAGGACTAGCGAACTCAATGAGCAGTTCTTC.

In DNA, the CDR3 is TGTGCCAGCAGCTTAGGAGGAGGGGGGGCCTATGGCTACACCTTC. Its translation is CASSLGGGGAYGYTF. This chain uses TRBV7-2 with TRBJ1-2; D is possibly TRBD1 (6 bases). This CDR3 is 15 amino acids long. CDR1 and CDR2 (germline): SGHTA, FQGNSA. V dropped 1 base and J dropped 4 bases, with 13 bases sitting between them.

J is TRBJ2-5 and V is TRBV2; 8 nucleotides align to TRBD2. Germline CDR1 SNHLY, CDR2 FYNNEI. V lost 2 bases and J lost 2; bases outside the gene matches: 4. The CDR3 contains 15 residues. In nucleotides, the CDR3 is TGTGCCAGCAGTGAACTAGCGGGCTTTCAAGAGACCCAGTACTTC. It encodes CASSELAGFQETQYF.

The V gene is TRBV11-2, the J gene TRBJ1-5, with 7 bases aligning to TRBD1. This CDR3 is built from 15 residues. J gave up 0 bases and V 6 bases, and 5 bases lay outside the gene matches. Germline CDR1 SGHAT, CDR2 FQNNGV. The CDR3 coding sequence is TGTGCCAGCAGTCAGACAGGGTATAGCAATCAGCCCCAGCATTTT. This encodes CASSQTGYSNQPQHF. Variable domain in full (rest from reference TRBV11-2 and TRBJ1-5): EAGVAQSPRYKIIEKRQSVAFWCNPISGHATLYWYQQILGQGPKLLIQFQNNGVVDDSQLPKDRFSAERLKGVDSTLKIQPAKLEDSAVYLCASSQTGYSNQPQHFGDGTRLSIL.

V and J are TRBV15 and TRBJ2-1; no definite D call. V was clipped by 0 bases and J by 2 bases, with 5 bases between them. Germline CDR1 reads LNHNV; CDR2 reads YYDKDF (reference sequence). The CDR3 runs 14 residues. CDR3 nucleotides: TGTGCCACCAGCAGAGATCCGACCTACAATGAGCAGTTCTTC. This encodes CATSRDPTYNEQFF.

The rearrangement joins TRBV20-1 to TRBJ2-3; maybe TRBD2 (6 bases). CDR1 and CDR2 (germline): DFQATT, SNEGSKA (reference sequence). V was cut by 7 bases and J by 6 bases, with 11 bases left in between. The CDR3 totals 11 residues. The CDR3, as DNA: TGCAGTGTCCCCGGAGGGGATACGCAGTATTTT. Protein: CSVPGGDTQYF.

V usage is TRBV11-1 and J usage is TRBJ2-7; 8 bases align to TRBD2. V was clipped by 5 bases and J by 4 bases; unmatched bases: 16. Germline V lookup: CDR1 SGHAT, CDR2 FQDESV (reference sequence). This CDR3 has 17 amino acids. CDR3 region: CASSLTGSSGIVYEQYF. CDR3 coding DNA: TGTGCCAGCAGCCTCACTGGCAGTAGCGGGATCGTGTACGAGCAGTACTTC.

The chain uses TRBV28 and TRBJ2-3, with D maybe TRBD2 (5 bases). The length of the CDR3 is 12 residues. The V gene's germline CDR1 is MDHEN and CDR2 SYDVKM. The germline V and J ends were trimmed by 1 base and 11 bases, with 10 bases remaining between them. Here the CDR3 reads CASSLSGNGQYF. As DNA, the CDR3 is TGTGCCAGCAGTTTATCGGGGAATGGGCAGTATTTT.

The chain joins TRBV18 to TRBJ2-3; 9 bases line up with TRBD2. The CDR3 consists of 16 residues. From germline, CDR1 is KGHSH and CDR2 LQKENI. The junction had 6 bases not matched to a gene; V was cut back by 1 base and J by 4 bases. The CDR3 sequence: CASSPRGAGGADTQYF. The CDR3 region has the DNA TGTGCCAGCTCACCACGGGGAGCGGGAGGCGCAGATACGCAGTATTTT.

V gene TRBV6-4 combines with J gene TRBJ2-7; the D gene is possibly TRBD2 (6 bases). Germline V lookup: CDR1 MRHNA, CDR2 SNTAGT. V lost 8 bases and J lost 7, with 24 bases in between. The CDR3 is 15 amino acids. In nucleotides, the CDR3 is TGTGCCAGCTCAAACCTAGCGCCAGATATAAGAGAGCAGTACTTC. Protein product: CASSNLAPDIREQYF.

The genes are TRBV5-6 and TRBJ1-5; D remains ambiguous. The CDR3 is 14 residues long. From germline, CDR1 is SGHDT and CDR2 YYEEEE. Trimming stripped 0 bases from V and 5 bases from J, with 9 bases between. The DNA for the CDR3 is TGTGCCAGCAGCTTGGGTTGGGGTGATCAGCCCCAGCATTTT. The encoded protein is CASSLGWGDQPQHF. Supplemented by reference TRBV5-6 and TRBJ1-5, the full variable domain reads DAGVTQSPTHLIKTRGQQVTLRCSPKSGHDTVSWYQQALGQGPQFIFQYYEEEERQRGNFPDRFSGHQFPNYSSELNVNALLLGDSALYLCASSLGWGDQPQHFGDGTRLSIL.

The CDR3 reads CASRTLSGDEQYF. The CDR3 nucleotides are TGTGCCAGCAGGACCCTAAGCGGGGACGAGCAGTACTTC. The rearrangement joins TRBV27 to TRBJ2-7; 7 bases line up with TRBD2. The V and J ends lost 6 bases and 5 bases, in that order; junction bases with no gene match: 7. Germline CDR1 is MNHEY and CDR2 is SMNVEV (reference sequence). This CDR3 contains 13 residues.

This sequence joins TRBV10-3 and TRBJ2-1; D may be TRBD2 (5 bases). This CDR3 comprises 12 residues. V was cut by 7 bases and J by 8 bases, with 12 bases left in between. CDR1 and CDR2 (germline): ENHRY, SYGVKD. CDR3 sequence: CAIMGFGDEQFF. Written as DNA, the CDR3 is TGTGCCATCATGGGATTCGGGGATGAGCAGTTCTTC.

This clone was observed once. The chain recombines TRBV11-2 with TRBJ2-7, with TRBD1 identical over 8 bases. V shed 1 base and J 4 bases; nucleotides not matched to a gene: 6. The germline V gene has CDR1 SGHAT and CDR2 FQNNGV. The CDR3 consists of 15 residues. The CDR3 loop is CASSLGAGGSYEQYF. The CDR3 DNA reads TGTGCCAGCAGCTTAGGGGCAGGGGGCTCATACGAGCAGTACTTC.

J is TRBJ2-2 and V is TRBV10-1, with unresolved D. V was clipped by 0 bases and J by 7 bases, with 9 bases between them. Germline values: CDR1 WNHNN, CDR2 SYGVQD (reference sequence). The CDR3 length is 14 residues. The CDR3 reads CASSESSADGELFF. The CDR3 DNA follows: TGCGCCAGCAGTGAGTCGAGTGCCGACGGGGAGCTGTTTTTT.